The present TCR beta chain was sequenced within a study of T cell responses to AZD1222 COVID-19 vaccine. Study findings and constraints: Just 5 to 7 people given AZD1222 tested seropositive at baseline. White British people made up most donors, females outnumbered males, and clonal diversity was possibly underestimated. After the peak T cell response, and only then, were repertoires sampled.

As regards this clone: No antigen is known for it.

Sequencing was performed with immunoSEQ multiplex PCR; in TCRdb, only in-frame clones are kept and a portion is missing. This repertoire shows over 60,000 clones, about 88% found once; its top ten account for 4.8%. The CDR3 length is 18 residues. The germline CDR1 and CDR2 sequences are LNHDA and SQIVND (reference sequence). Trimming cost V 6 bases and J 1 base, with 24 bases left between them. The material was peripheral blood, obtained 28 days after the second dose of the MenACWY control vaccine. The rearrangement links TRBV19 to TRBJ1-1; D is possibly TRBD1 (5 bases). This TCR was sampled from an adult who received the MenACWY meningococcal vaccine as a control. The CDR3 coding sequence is TGTGCCAGTAGCCCTGCAAGGGGTCGAGCGAATAAGAACACTGAAGCTTTCTTT. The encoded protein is CASSPARGRANKNTEAFF.